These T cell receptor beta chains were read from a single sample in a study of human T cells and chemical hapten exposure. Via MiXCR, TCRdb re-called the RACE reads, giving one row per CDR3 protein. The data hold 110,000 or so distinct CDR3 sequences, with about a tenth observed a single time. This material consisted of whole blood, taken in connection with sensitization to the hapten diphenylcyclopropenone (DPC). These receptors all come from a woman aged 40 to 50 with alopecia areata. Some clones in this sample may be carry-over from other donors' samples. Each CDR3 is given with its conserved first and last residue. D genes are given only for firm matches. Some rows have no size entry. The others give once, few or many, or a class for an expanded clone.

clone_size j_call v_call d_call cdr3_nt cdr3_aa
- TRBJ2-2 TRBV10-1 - TGCGCCAGCAGTGAGTCTGGGGGGACCGGGGAGCTGTTTTTT CASSESGGTGELFF
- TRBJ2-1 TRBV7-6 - TGTGCCAGCAGCTTAGCGAGGGGGTCCCTGAGGAATGAGCAGTTCTTC CASSLARGSLRNEQFF
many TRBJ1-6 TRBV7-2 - TGTGCCAGCAGCTACCGGGAAGGTTCACCCCTCCACTTT CASSYREGSPLHF
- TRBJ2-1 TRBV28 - TGTGCCAGCAGGACGCCCCAGGACAAGGCCGTTAAGTTCTTC CASRTPQDKAVKFF
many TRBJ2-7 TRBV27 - TGTGCCAGCAGTTTGCCAGGGCGGCCCCAGTACTTC CASSLPGRPQYF
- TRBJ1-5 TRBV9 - TGTGCCAGCAGCGGAGAGCAGGGATTTAGCAATCAGCCCCAGCATTTT CASSGEQGFSNQPQHF
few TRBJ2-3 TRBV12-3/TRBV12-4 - TGTGCCAGCAGTCCCCTTTTACACCCCAGCACAGATACGCAGTATTTT CASSPLLHPSTDTQYF
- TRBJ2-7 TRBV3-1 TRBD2 TGTGCCAGCAGCCTGACTAGCGGGGGCTACGAGCAGTACTTC CASSLTSGGYEQYF
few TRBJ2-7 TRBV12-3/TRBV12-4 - TGTGCCAGCAGTTTAGGATCATCGGCCAACTACGAGCAGTACTTC CASSLGSSANYEQYF
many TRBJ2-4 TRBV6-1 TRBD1 TGTGCCAGCAGTGATCGCAGGGGGCCCAACATTCAGTACTTC CASSDRRGPNIQYF
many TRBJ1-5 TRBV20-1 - TGCAGTGCTAGAGAATTCCAGGGGAGAAGCAATCAGCCCCAGCATTTT CSAREFQGRSNQPQHF
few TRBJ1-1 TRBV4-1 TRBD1 TGCGCCAGCAGCCAAGGACAGGGTGGATGGACTGAAGCTTTCTTT CASSQGQGGWTEAFF
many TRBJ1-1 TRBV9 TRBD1 TGTGCCAGCAGCCCAGGGGGAGGCACTGAAGCTTTCTTT CASSPGGGTEAFF
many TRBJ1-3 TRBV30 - TGTGCCTGGAGGGGGGAACAGGGAAGTCCTGGAAACACCATATATTTT CAWRGEQGSPGNTIYF
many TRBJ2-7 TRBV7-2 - TGTGCCAGCAGCTTCCGTGGCCCGTACGAGCAGTACTTC CASSFRGPYEQYF
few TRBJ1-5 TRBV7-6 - TGTGCCAGCAGCTTAGGACTGCATCAGCCCCAGCATTTT CASSLGLHQPQHF
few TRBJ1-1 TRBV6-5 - TGTGCCAGCAGTTACTCGATAGGAGGGGACACTGAAGCTTTCTTT CASSYSIGGDTEAFF
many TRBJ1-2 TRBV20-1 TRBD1 TGCAGTGCTGCGACAGGGAGAGGCTACACCTTC CSAATGRGYTF
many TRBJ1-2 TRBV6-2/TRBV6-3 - TGTGCCAGCAGTTACGAGGGTCATGGCTACACCTTC CASSYEGHGYTF
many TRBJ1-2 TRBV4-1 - TGCGCCAGCAGCCAAGATACACGGCGAGAGGGTTACTACACCTTC CASSQDTRREGYYTF
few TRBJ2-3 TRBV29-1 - TGCAGCGTTGAAGCAGGGCTGCGCACAGATACGCAGTATTTT CSVEAGLRTDTQYF
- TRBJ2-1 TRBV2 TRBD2 TGTGCCAGCAGGCATGGACTAGCGGGGGGAGAGCAGTTCTTC CASRHGLAGGEQFF
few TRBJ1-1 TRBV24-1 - TGTGCCACCAGTGATTGGCGGCAGACTGAAGCTTTCTTT CATSDWRQTEAFF
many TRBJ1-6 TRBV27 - TGTGCCAGCAGTTTATTCCCTAGGTTACTGAATTCACCCCTCCACTTT CASSLFPRLLNSPLHF
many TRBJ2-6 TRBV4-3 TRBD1 TGCGCCAGCAGCCAAGAAACAGGGGAAGTCAACGTCCTGACTTTC CASSQETGEVNVLTF
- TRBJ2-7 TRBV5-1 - TGCGCCAGCAGCTTGCTGCCTTCATCGGACGGACTATCGTACGAGCAGTACTTC CASSLLPSSDGLSYEQYF
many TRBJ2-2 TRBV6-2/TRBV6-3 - TGTGCCAGCAGTCGGGCAGGGTACACCGGGGAGCTGTTTTTT CASSRAGYTGELFF
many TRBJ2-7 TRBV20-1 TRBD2 TGCAGTGCTGGTGGACTAGCGGGGATGTACGAGCAGTACTTC CSAGGLAGMYEQYF
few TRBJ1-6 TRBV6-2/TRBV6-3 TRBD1 TGTGCCAGCTTTGGAGGGGACAGGGTTTATTCACCCCTCCACTTT CASFGGDRVYSPLHF
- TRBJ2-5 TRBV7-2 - TGTGCCAGCAGCTTAAGCCGGGGGCCCTGGGAGACCCAGTACTTC CASSLSRGPWETQYF
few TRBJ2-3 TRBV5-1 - TGCGCCAGCAGCCAAGTGGATGGAGATACGCAGTATTTT CASSQVDGDTQYF
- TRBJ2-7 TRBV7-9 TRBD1 TGTGCCGGCAGCTCAGGACAGGGGTTCTACGAGCAGTACTTC CAGSSGQGFYEQYF
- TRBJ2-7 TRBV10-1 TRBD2 TGCGCCAGCAGTGTGCGTAGCGGGGGGCCAGCTATCTTC CASSVRSGGPAIF
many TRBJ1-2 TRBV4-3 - TGCGCCAGCAGCCAAGACAGGGGAAACTATGGCTACACCTTC CASSQDRGNYGYTF
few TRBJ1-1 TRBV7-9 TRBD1 TGTGCCAGTTCAGACAGGGGAAACATGAACACTGAAGCTTTCTTT CASSDRGNMNTEAFF
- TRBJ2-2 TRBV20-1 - TGCAGTGCTAGAGAAGCAAAGGCCGGGGAGCTGTTTTTT CSAREAKAGELFF
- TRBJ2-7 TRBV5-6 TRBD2 TGTGCCAGCAGCACTTTGGGACTAGCGGGCACCTACGAGCAGTACTTC CASSTLGLAGTYEQYF
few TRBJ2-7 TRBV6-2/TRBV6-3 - TGTGCCAGCGGAAGACAGGGAGGCTCCTACGAGCAGTACTTC CASGRQGGSYEQYF
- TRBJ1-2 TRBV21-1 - TGTGCGAGAGGGGATTATGGCTACACCTTC CARGDYGYTF
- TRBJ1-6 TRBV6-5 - TGTGCCAGCAGTTACGGGACGGGGAAGTCACCCCTCCACTTT CASSYGTGKSPLHF
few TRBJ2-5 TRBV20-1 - TGCAGTGCTAGGACCCCGTTGGGAGGGGGGAAAGAGACCCAGTACTTC CSARTPLGGGKETQYF
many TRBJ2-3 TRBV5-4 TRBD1 TGTGCCAGCAGCCCAGGACAGGTTCGGGATACGCAGTATTTT CASSPGQVRDTQYF
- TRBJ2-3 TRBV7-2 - TGTGCCAGCAGATCCACAGGAGCAGATACGCAGTATTTT CASRSTGADTQYF
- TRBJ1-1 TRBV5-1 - TGCGCCAGCAGCATGATACAGGGCGTCGAAGCTTTCTTT CASSMIQGVEAFF
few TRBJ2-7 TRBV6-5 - TGTGCCAGCAGTTCCCCCCCCTACGAGCAGTACTTC CASSSPPYEQYF
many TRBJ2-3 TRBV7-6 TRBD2 TGTGCCAGCAGCACAGCGGGGGGGCAGGGAGATACGCAGTATTTT CASSTAGGQGDTQYF
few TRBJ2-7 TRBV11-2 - TGTGCCAGCAGTCTCCAGGACGGCTCCTACGAGCAGTACTTC CASSLQDGSYEQYF
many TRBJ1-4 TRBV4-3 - TGCGCCAGCAGCCACGACTTACAGGGTTGGGGAGGATTTAATGAAAAACTGTTTTTT CASSHDLQGWGGFNEKLFF
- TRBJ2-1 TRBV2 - TGTGCCAGCAGTCCCGGGGCGAATGAGCAGTTCTTC CASSPGANEQFF
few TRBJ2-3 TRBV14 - TGTGCCAGCAGCCCGTTGGACAGAAACCTCTATACGCAGTATTTT CASSPLDRNLYTQYF
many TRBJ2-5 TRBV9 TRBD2 TGTGCCAGCAGCGTAGGGCTAGCGGGGGTCCGGTACCAAGAGACCCAGTACTTC CASSVGLAGVRYQETQYF
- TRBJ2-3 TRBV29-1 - TGCAGCGTTCTATCCGTAAACACCTCCCCAGATACGCAGTATTTT CSVLSVNTSPDTQYF
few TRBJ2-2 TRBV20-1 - TGCAGTGCTAGAGATCCCGGTAGATCCACGGGCGGGGAGCTGTTTTTT CSARDPGRSTGGELFF
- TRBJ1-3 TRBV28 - TGTGTCAGCAGTCGCAGGACCCCTGGAAACACCATATATTTT CVSSRRTPGNTIYF
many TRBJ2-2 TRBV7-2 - TGTGCCAGCAGCCCCGGGACTTCCTCGGGGGAGCTGTTTTTT CASSPGTSSGELFF
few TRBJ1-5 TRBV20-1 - TGCAGTGCTCGGAGGGTAGAAAATCAGCCCCAGCATTTT CSARRVENQPQHF
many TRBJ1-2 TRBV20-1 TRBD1 TGCAGTGCTCAAAAGGACAGGGGGCTTGGCTACACCTTC CSAQKDRGLGYTF
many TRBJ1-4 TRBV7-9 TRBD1 TGTGCCAGCAGCTTAGAAACAGGGGGACGGGGAAAACTGTTTTTT CASSLETGGRGKLFF
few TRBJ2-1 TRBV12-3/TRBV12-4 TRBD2 TGTGCCAGCAGTCCCGGACTAGCCTTTTCCAATGAGCAGTTCTTC CASSPGLAFSNEQFF
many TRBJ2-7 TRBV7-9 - TGTGCCAGCAGCTTAGAGTCCTACGAGCAGTACTTC CASSLESYEQYF